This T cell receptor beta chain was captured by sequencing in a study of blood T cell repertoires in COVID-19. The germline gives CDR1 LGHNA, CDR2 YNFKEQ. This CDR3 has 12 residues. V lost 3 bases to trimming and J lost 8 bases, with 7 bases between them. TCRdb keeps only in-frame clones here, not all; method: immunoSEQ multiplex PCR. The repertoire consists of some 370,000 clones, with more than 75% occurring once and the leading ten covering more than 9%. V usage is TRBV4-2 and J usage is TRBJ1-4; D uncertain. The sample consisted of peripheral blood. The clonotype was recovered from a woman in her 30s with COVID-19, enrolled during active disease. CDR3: CASSQTGEKLFF. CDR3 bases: TGTGCCAGCAGCCAGACGGGGGAAAAACTGTTTTTT.